The 27 T cell receptor beta chains below all came from one sample that was sequenced in a study of molecular identifiers for immune sequencing clone quantification. TCRdb itself ran the PCR reads through MiXCR, one entry per CDR3 protein. The sample shows more than 550,000 distinct CDR3 sequences, roughly 23% of them seen only once. The sequenced material came from naive CD8+ T cells from blood, with Jurkat cell RNA spiked in. Subset meaning: FACS-sorted CD8+CD4-CCR7+CD45RA+ naive T cells. The source is a human donor in good health. Some libraries in this study had Jurkat cell RNA spiked in.

The chain uses TRBV6-2 or TRBV6-3 and TRBJ1-1; TRBD1 is a possible D gene (5 bases). Germline V gene data show CDR1 as MNHEY and CDR2 as SVGEGT. The CDR3 spans 13 residues. Trimming left V 5 bases short and J 7 bases short, with 14 bases between. CDR3 amino acids: CASSQSGQGEAFF. CDR3 nucleotide sequence: TGTGCCAGCAGTCAATCGGGGCAGGGTGAAGCTTTCTTT.

This clonotype was detected ten times or more. The chain joins TRBV20-1 to TRBJ2-3; D call uncertain. V was trimmed by 0 bases and J by 1 base, leaving 8 bases between them. Looked up from germline, CDR1 is DFQATT and CDR2 is SNEGSKA (reference sequence). The CDR3 is 14 residues long. CDR3 coding DNA: TGCAGTGCTAGAGATGGTTGGGGCACAGATACGCAGTATTTT. Translated, it gives CSARDGWGTDTQYF.

The sample holds many counts of this clonotype. The chain is built from TRBV9 and TRBJ2-3, with TRBD1 as a possible D gene (6 bases). The CDR3 is 16 amino acids. CDR1 SGDLS and CDR2 YYNGEE come from the germline V gene. Trimming cost V 0 bases and J 6 bases, with 17 bases left between them. The CDR3 is CASSVDDRTGSDTQYF. In nucleotides, the CDR3 is TGTGCCAGCAGCGTAGACGACCGAACAGGGTCCGATACGCAGTATTTT. Full variable domain (rest looked up from reference TRBV9 and TRBJ2-3): DSGVTQTPKHLITATGQRVTLRCSPRSGDLSVYWYQQSLDQGLQFLIQYYNGEERAKGNILERFSAQQFPDLHSELNLSSLELGDSALYFCASSVDDRTGSDTQYFGPGTRLTVL.

Points on this clonotype: A much more abundant neighbour one base away suggests this may be a read error. It is likely a read error, because the conserved phenylalanine at the end of the CDR3 is missing. The CDR3 here is CASSFDRESTEAFL. DNA of the CDR3: TGTGCCAGCAGTTTTGACAGAGAATCTACTGAAGCTTTCCTT. This chain uses TRBV6-5 with TRBJ1-1; maybe TRBD1 (5 bases). The CDR3 spans 14 residues. The germline V gene encodes CDR1 MNHEY and CDR2 SVGAGI. V shed 4 bases and J shed 5 bases, with 14 bases lying between them.

Concerning this clonotype itself: One base away lies a much larger clone, so this may be a sequencing read error. V and J are TRBV4-1 and TRBJ2-1; TRBD1 might be the D (6 bases). V was shortened by 2 bases and J by 12 bases, with 11 bases between the two germline ends. This CDR3 is 12 amino acids long. Looked up from germline, CDR1 is MGHRA and CDR2 is YSYEKL. CDR3 in amino acids: CASSQQGYAQFF. CDR3 bases: TGCGCCAGCAGCCAACAGGGGTATGCGCAGTTCTTC.

Remarks on this clonotype: This may be a read error, as it is one base from a much larger clone. V is TRBV25-1 and J is TRBJ1-1, with 9 bases fitting TRBD1. CDR1 is MGHDK, CDR2 SYGVNS, per germline. V shed 7 bases, J shed 2 bases, and the junction held 11 bases outside the gene matches. The CDR3 has 16 amino acids. This CDR3 reads CASNDLDRGDNTEAFF. In DNA form, the CDR3 reads TGTGCCAGCAATGACCTGGACAGGGGAGATAACACTGAAGCTTTCTTT.

V gene TRBV24-1 combines with J gene TRBJ2-5, with TRBD2 matching over 13 bases. This CDR3 is built from 18 residues. V dropped 3 bases and J dropped 3; count of bases not matched to a gene: 9. The germline gives CDR1 KGHDR, CDR2 SFDVKD. CDR3 loop: CATSDSPRLAGGKETQYF. DNA of the CDR3: TGTGCCACCAGTGATAGTCCCAGACTAGCGGGAGGAAAAGAGACCCAGTACTTC.

This clonotype has a count of ten or more. J is TRBJ2-2 and V is TRBV12-3 or TRBV12-4; the match to TRBD1 covers 9 bases. The CDR3 consists of 17 residues. V shed 3 bases and J 3 bases; nucleotides not matched to a gene: 8. Written as DNA, the CDR3 is TGTGCCAGCAGTTTTTGGGGCGGACAGGGGTACACCGGGGAGCTGTTTTTT. Protein sequence: CASSFWGGQGYTGELFF.

In this sample, this clonotype turned up a few times. CDR3 nucleotides: TGCGCCAGCAGCCAAGAAGGGGCGGCGCAAGAGACCCAGTACTTC. Its translation: CASSQEGAAQETQYF. V usage is TRBV4-1 and J usage is TRBJ2-5; D is possibly TRBD1 (5 bases). Germline V gives CDR1 MGHRA, CDR2 YSYEKL. V shed 0 bases and J shed 2 bases, with 10 bases lying between them. This CDR3 has 15 amino acids.

The chain recombines TRBV12-3 or TRBV12-4 with TRBJ1-1; tentatively, D is TRBD1 (5 bases). The CDR3 is 15 residues long. Deletions cut 6 bases from V and 3 bases from J, with 17 bases between. CDR3 in amino acids: CASSRRGGADTEAFF. The CDR3 coding sequence is TGTGCCAGCAGCCGGAGGGGTGGGGCGGACACTGAAGCTTTCTTT.

At least ten counts were recorded for this clonotype. The chain couples TRBV4-1 to TRBJ2-7; D is undetermined. CDR1 MGHRA and CDR2 YSYEKL come from the germline V gene. Trimming stripped 0 bases from V and 1 base from J, with 13 bases between. This CDR3 contains 16 residues. The CDR3 sequence is CASSQEGQIGSYEQYF. The CDR3 nucleotides read TGCGCCAGCAGCCAAGAAGGGCAGATTGGATCCTACGAGCAGTACTTC.

As to this clonotype: The junction does not match germline at one end; this may be a read error. The DNA of the CDR3 is TGTGCCTGCAGTCCCCTCAGCTCCTACGAGCAGTACTTC. It yields the protein CACSPLSSYEQYF. This sequence joins TRBV27 and TRBJ2-7; D is unresolved. Germline V gene sequence: CDR1 MNHEY, CDR2 SMNVEV (reference sequence). This CDR3 region has 13 residues.

On this clonotype: A much larger clone lies one base from this, so it may be a read error. Given the absence of the conserved phenylalanine or tryptophan at the CDR3 end, a read error is likely. The chain couples TRBV7-2 to TRBJ1-5, with a weak D call TRBD1 (6 bases). CDR1 is SGHTA, CDR2 FQGNSA, per germline. Trimming removed 5 bases from V and 3 bases from J, with 20 bases in between. CDR3 length: 17 residues. The CDR3 loop reads CASSPNIKTGNNQPQHL. CDR3 sequence (DNA): TGTGCCAGCAGCCCCAACATTAAGACAGGTAACAATCAGCCCCAGCATCTT.

This clonotype came up a few times. This sequence joins TRBV28 and TRBJ2-7; the D is unclear. This CDR3 region has 13 residues. Per the germline V gene, CDR1 is MDHEN and CDR2 is SYDVKM. Trimming removed 4 bases from V and 3 bases from J, with 10 bases in between. The CDR3 DNA is TGTGCCAGCAGTTATAACAGTAACTACGAGCAGTACTTC. Its translation: CASSYNSNYEQYF.

This clonotype was seen ten or more times. The chain combines TRBV27 with TRBJ1-5, with 7 positions matching TRBD1. Germline-derived CDR1 and CDR2 are MNHEY and SMNVEV (reference sequence). This CDR3 is built from 16 residues. V shed 0 bases, J shed 3 bases, and the junction held 5 bases outside the gene matches. CDR3 DNA: TGTGCCAGCAGTTTATCAGGGGGCGGCAACAATCAGCCCCAGCATTTT. This encodes CASSLSGGGNNQPQHF.

To note about this clonotype: A much bigger clone sits one base away, suggesting this may be a read error. This sequence joins TRBV7-2 and TRBJ2-1, with TRBD2 matching over 13 bases. V dropped 6 bases and J dropped 5; count of bases not matched to a gene: 4. The CDR3 consists of 15 residues. Germline lookup yields CDR1 SGHTA and CDR2 FQGNSA. CDR3 amino acids: CTSRTSGRAHNEQFF. CDR3 bases: TGTACCAGCAGAACTAGCGGGAGGGCCCACAATGAGCAGTTCTTC.

Concerning this clonotype itself: A read error may be the cause here, since a much bigger clone is one base away. The genes are TRBV28 and TRBJ1-1, with D possibly being TRBD1 (6 bases). This CDR3 has 15 amino acids. Deletions cut 2 bases from V and 4 bases from J, with 14 bases between. The V gene's germline CDR1 is MDHEN and CDR2 SYDVKM. Here the CDR3 reads CASSLGTGLSTEAFF. The CDR3 DNA follows: TGTGCCAGCAGTTTAGGAACAGGGCTGAGCACTGAAGCTTTCTTT. Full variable domain (remainder filled in from reference TRBV28 and TRBJ1-1): DVKVTQSSRYLVKRTGEKVFLECVQDMDHENMFWYRQDPGLGLRLIYFSYDVKMKEKGDIPEGYSVSREKKERFSLILESASTNQTSMYLCASSLGTGLSTEAFFGQGTRLTVV.

This clonotype was seen repeatedly, ten times or more. The chain uses TRBV18 and TRBJ2-7; weak D call: TRBD2 (6 bases). Germline V gives CDR1 KGHSH, CDR2 LQKENI. The CDR3 sequence is 13 residues long. The V and J ends lost 6 bases and 2 bases respectively, with 11 bases between them. In DNA form, the CDR3 reads TGTGCCAGCTCGCCCGCGGGAACCTACGAGCAGTACTTC. Translated, it gives CASSPAGTYEQYF.

This clonotype was counted ten times or more. The V and J genes are TRBV7-2 and TRBJ2-7; the D gene could be TRBD1 or TRBD2 (6 bases each). V lost 0 bases to trimming and J lost 5 bases, with 11 bases between them. The CDR3 length is 14 residues. Germline loops: CDR1 SGHTA, CDR2 FQGNSA. The CDR3: CASSLARGGHEQYF. DNA of the CDR3: TGTGCCAGCAGCTTAGCCCGAGGGGGGCACGAGCAGTACTTC.

This clonotype was counted ten times or more. The chain couples TRBV11-3 to TRBJ2-4; D gene uncertain. This CDR3 has 14 residues. CDR1 SGHNT and CDR2 YENEEA come from the germline V gene. The germline V and J ends were trimmed by 4 bases and 1 base, with 8 bases remaining between them. The CDR3 bases are TGTGCCAGCAGCTCCGACGGGGCCAAAAACATTCAGTACTTC. This gives the protein CASSSDGAKNIQYF.

In regard to this clonotype: A much more abundant neighbour one base away suggests this may be a read error. J is TRBJ1-2 and V is TRBV10-2; D remains ambiguous. The V gene's germline CDR1 is WSHSY and CDR2 SAAADI. This CDR3 is built from 12 residues. V was trimmed by 3 bases and J by 9 bases, leaving 11 bases between them. For the CDR3, the DNA is TGCGCCAGCAGTGACAACAATTCCAGCTACACCTTC. Amino acids: CASSDNNSSYTF.

This clonotype was recorded a few times. The chain joins TRBV6-5 to TRBJ1-2, with D uncertain. Per the germline V gene, CDR1 is MNHEY and CDR2 is SVGAGI. V lost 2 bases and J 0 bases, leaving 22 bases between the germline ends. The CDR3 covers 19 residues. Written as DNA, the CDR3 is TGTGCCAGCAGTTACGAAACCGACCCCTCTGAGAGAACTAACTATGGCTACACCTTC. It yields the protein CASSYETDPSERTNYGYTF.

There are many counts of this clonotype. J is TRBJ1-1 and V is TRBV18; the D gene is possibly TRBD1 (5 bases). Germline V gene sequence: CDR1 KGHSH, CDR2 LQKENI. The CDR3 is 14 residues long. Trimming cost V 10 bases and J 0 bases, with 15 bases left between them. CDR3 protein: CATKSDSMNTEAFF. The CDR3 DNA reads TGTGCCACCAAGTCAGACAGCATGAACACTGAAGCTTTCTTT.

This chain links TRBV6-2 or TRBV6-3 with TRBJ1-1; D is uncertain. Germline values: CDR1 MNHEY, CDR2 SVGEGT. V dropped 8 bases and J dropped 8 bases, with 12 bases sitting between them. CDR3 length: 11 amino acids. The CDR3 protein is CASGIGREAFF. The DNA of the CDR3 is TGTGCCAGCGGTATTGGGAGAGAAGCTTTCTTT.

This clonotype was counted at least ten times. V and J are TRBV5-6 and TRBJ2-1; TRBD2 aligns across 14 bases. This CDR3 contains 17 residues. The germline V gene has CDR1 SGHDT and CDR2 YYEEEE. Trimming removed 2 bases from V and 3 bases from J; junction bases left unmatched: 4. CDR3 sequence (DNA): TGTGCCAGCAGCTTCGGGACTAGCGGGGGAAGCTACAATGAGCAGTTCTTC. Amino acids: CASSFGTSGGSYNEQFF.

This chain joins TRBV20-1 and TRBJ2-7; tentatively, D is TRBD1 (5 bases). CDR3 size: 14 residues. The germline V and J ends were trimmed by 0 bases and 2 bases, with 11 bases remaining between them. In germline, CDR1 is DFQATT, CDR2 SNEGSKA (reference sequence). The CDR3 protein is CSARDPDRTYEQYF. As DNA, the CDR3 is TGCAGTGCTAGAGATCCTGACAGAACCTACGAGCAGTACTTC.

About this clonotype itself: A read error may explain this, as a much larger clone is one base away. The genes are TRBV7-6 and TRBJ1-1; 9 bases align to TRBD1. CDR1 and CDR2 (germline): SGHVS, FNYEAQ. J lost 6 bases, V lost 5 bases, and 7 bases had no gene match. CDR3 length: 14 residues. CDR3 nucleotides: TGTGCCAGCAGCATAAGGACAGGGGACGCTGAAGCTTTCTTT. Its protein is CASSIRTGDAEAFF.